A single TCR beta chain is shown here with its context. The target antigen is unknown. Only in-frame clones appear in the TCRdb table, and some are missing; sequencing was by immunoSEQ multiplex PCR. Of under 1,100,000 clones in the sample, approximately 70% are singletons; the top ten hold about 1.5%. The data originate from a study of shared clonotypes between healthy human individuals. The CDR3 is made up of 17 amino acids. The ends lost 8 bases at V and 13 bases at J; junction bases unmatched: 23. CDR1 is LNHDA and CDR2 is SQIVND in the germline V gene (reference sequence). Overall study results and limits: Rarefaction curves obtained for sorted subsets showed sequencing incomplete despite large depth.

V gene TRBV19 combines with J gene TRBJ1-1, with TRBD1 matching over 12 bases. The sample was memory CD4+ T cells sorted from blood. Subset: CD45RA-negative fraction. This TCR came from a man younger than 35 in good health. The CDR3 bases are TGTGCCAGTTCACTAGATGGGACAGGGGGCGCGGGGGGCGCGGATTTCTTT. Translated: CASSLDGTGGAGGADFF.